This T cell receptor (beta chain) was recovered during a study of PD-1 blockade in classical Hodgkin lymphoma. Regarding the study as a whole: Baseline diversity resembling that of newly diagnosed patients was seen in complete responders.

Sequenced by immunoSEQ multiplex PCR; TCRdb stores in-frame clones only, minus some. The sample yields 84,000 or so clones, around 90% seen once. Every single patient, without exception, relapsed after autologous stem cell transplantation, and brentuximab vedotin exposure varied. Progressive disease, partial response or complete response was each patient's best response. The CDR3 totals 14 residues. V was clipped by 5 bases and J by 1 base, with 10 bases between them. The germline V gene has CDR1 MNHEY and CDR2 SMNVEV (reference sequence). About this clone itself: Its specificity is unknown.

The clonotype comes from a human donor with classical Hodgkin lymphoma. The rearrangement joins TRBV27 to TRBJ2-3; D call uncertain. Sequences were derived from peripheral blood mononuclear cells (PBMCs), sampled before the second cycle of nivolumab. The CDR3 region has the DNA TGTGCCAGCAGTATGCCTGGGGGCACAGATACGCAGTATTTT. Translating gives CASSMPGGTDTQYF.